This passage covers 20 T cell receptor beta chains from one sample sequenced in a study of early T cells in non-severe SARS-CoV-2 infection. MiXCR was run by TCRdb on the 5' RACE reads, yielding one entry per CDR3 protein. This sample carries 28,000 or so distinct CDR3 sequences, around 7% of them seen once, and the ten largest clones take about two fifths. The sample taken for sequencing was whole blood. The receptors were sampled from an adult who was a healthcare worker with PCR-confirmed SARS-CoV-2 infection or an uninfected control (not recorded which).

This clonotype was recorded many times. The chain carries TRBV27 and TRBJ2-7, with D perhaps matching TRBD2 (6 bases). Trimming pared 8 bases from V and 5 bases from J, leaving 19 bases between. CDR1 is MNHEY, CDR2 SMNVEV, per germline (reference sequence). CDR3 size: 14 residues. The CDR3 sequence: CASSTRRGGNEQYF. The CDR3, as DNA: TGTGCCAGCTCCACAAGGCGCGGCGGGAACGAGCAGTACTTC.

Ten or more counts support this clonotype. V usage is TRBV30 and J usage is TRBJ2-7; 9 nucleotides agree with TRBD1. CDR3 length: 15 amino acids. Germline V CDR1 and CDR2: GTSNPN, SVGIG (reference sequence). The V gene end was trimmed by 3 bases and the J gene end by 4 bases; junction bases not matched to a gene: 10. CDR3: CAWRAPGQGVYEQYF. Written as DNA, the CDR3 is TGTGCCTGGAGGGCGCCGGGACAGGGAGTGTACGAGCAGTACTTC.

The chain links TRBV4-2 to TRBJ2-2, with 7 bases fitting TRBD1. Germline V gene sequence: CDR1 LGHNA, CDR2 YNFKEQ. The CDR3 totals 16 residues. The junction had 5 bases not matched to a gene; V was cut back by 3 bases and J by 1 base. The CDR3 reads CASSQGNRGNTGELFF. CDR3 DNA: TGTGCCAGCAGCCAGGGGAACAGGGGGAACACCGGGGAGCTGTTTTTT.

This clonotype was observed many times. The J gene is TRBJ2-7, the V gene TRBV2; D is unclear. This CDR3 is built from 12 residues. In germline, CDR1 is SNHLY, CDR2 FYNNEI. V gave up 6 bases and J gave up 6 bases, with 12 bases separating them. The DNA for the CDR3 is TGTGCCAGCAGACTCATCGACCGCGAGCAGTACTTC. This encodes CASRLIDREQYF.

This clonotype was detected many times. The rearrangement uses TRBV7-6 and TRBJ2-1, with D hard to call. CDR1 and CDR2 (germline): SGHVS, FNYEAQ. This CDR3 has 12 amino acids. Trimming took 2 bases from V and 10 from J, leaving 9 bases between them. CDR3 loop: CASSLSGREQFF. CDR3 DNA: TGTGCCAGCAGCTTATCTGGGCGGGAGCAGTTCTTC.

The genes are TRBV4-3 and TRBJ1-2; no reliable D call. This CDR3 comprises 15 residues. The ends were cut back, 0 bases at V and 4 bases at J, with 12 bases in the middle. The germline V gene has CDR1 LGHNA and CDR2 YSLEER. The CDR3 is CASSQERSGSYGYTF. The CDR3 coding sequence is TGCGCCAGCAGCCAAGAAAGGTCGGGGTCCTATGGCTACACCTTC.

This clonotype has ten or more counts. The genes are TRBV18 and TRBJ2-6, with 8 positions matching TRBD1. V was clipped by 1 base and J by 0 bases; unmatched bases: 2. Germline V lookup: CDR1 KGHSH, CDR2 LQKENI. The CDR3 sequence is 17 residues long. CDR3 nucleotide sequence: TGTGCCAGCTCACCACAGGGACAGGTCTCTGGGGCCAACGTCCTGACTTTC. It yields the protein CASSPQGQVSGANVLTF.

As concerns this clonotype: A much larger clone differs from this one at a single base, so this may be a read error. The chain links TRBV7-9 to TRBJ2-2, with D perhaps TRBD2 (6 bases). The germline V and J ends were trimmed by 5 bases and 6 bases, with 19 bases remaining between them. The CDR3 covers 16 residues. Looked up from germline, CDR1 is SEHNR and CDR2 is FQNEAQ (reference sequence). CDR3: CASSLLGLGIAGELFF. The CDR3 DNA follows: TGTGCCAGCAGCCTCCTGGGACTGGGGATCGCCGGGGAGCTGTTTTTT.

This clonotype was counted a few times. The gene calls are TRBV10-3 and TRBJ2-6; D is perhaps TRBD1 (6 bases). V shed 4 bases and J shed 2 bases, with 15 bases lying between them. Germline V lookup: CDR1 ENHRY, CDR2 SYGVKD. The CDR3 is 17 amino acids. As DNA, the CDR3 is TGTGCCATCAGTGTCACAGGGCTAGTGGCTGGGGCCAACGTCCTGACTTTC. This codes for CAISVTGLVAGANVLTF.

This clonotype was seen many times. The rearrangement joins TRBV12-3 or TRBV12-4 to TRBJ1-1; D possibly corresponds to TRBD1 (5 bases). Trimming took off 0 bases at V and 1 base at J, with 9 bases between the two ends. CDR3 length equals 15 residues. CDR3 loop: CASSLARQSNTEAFF. Written as DNA, the CDR3 is TGTGCCAGCAGTTTAGCGCGACAGTCGAACACTGAAGCTTTCTTT.

This clonotype was counted ten times or more. J is TRBJ2-7 and V is TRBV7-9; D possibly corresponds to TRBD2 (5 bases). CDR3 length equals 14 residues. V was shortened by 5 bases and J by 3 bases, with 14 bases between the two germline ends. Germline V CDR1 and CDR2: SEHNR, FQNEAQ (reference sequence). The CDR3 is CASSLNAGYYEQYF. The CDR3 DNA sequence: TGTGCCAGCAGCCTCAACGCGGGTTACTACGAGCAGTACTTC.

Note on this clonotype: Compared with germline, one end of the junction differs, possibly owing to a read error. The chain combines TRBV7-7 with TRBJ2-5; D call uncertain. Looked up from germline, CDR1 is SSHAT and CDR2 is FNYEAQ (reference sequence). This CDR3 spans 14 amino acids. CDR3 protein: CASSLGRRMETQYF. The CDR3 DNA reads TGTGCTAGCAGCTTAGGACGCCGGATGGAGACCCAGTACTTC.

This clonotype occurred many times. The gene calls are TRBV4-1 and TRBJ2-2; a weak D match, TRBD2 (5 bases). The V gene lost 5 bases and the J gene lost 1 base, with 14 bases spanning the gap. Germline CDR1 MGHRA, CDR2 YSYEKL. The CDR3 contains 16 residues. As DNA, the CDR3 is TGCGCCAGCAGCGCAGAGGGAGCGGAGAACACCGGGGAGCTGTTTTTT. This sequence encodes CASSAEGAENTGELFF.

V and J are TRBV7-2 and TRBJ2-1; TRBD2 aligns across 10 bases. Trimming took 11 bases from V and 0 from J; bases not matched to a gene: 13. CDR3 length equals 17 residues. Germline CDR1 reads SGHTA; CDR2 reads FQGNSA. In DNA form, the CDR3 reads TGTGCCCTGGCAGGACCTAGCGGGGGTAGCTCCTACAATGAGCAGTTCTTC. The encoded protein is CALAGPSGGSSYNEQFF.

This clonotype was counted many times. The chain recombines TRBV7-2 with TRBJ1-6; D is ambiguous. The germline gives CDR1 SGHTA, CDR2 FQGNSA. The CDR3 totals 15 residues. V was trimmed by 2 bases and J by 5 bases, leaving 10 bases between them. Here the CDR3 DNA reads TGTGCCAGCAGCTTAATGGTAGGAAATAATTCACCCCTCCACTTT. Its translation: CASSLMVGNNSPLHF.

This clonotype was detected a few times. In DNA form, the CDR3 reads TGTGCCAGCAGCCACCCAAGTGGGGGCTCAGGCTCTGGGGCCAACGTCCTGACTTTC. It specifies CASSHPSGGSGSGANVLTF. This rearrangement joins TRBV7-3 to TRBJ2-6; maybe TRBD1 (6 bases). This CDR3 has 19 residues. V lost 5 bases to trimming and J lost 0 bases, with 20 bases between them. The germline gives CDR1 SGHTA, CDR2 FQGTGA.

The rearrangement links TRBV4-3 to TRBJ2-3; D is perhaps TRBD1 (5 bases). The CDR3 length is 16 residues. V was clipped by 0 bases and J by 4 bases, with 14 bases between them. Germline CDR1 LGHNA, CDR2 YSLEER. The DNA for the CDR3 is TGCGCCAGCAGCCAAGAGAGCCGGCCAGGGTCAGATACGCAGTATTTT. Translating gives CASSQESRPGSDTQYF.

This clonotype was recorded many times. The genes are TRBV12-3 or TRBV12-4 and TRBJ1-3; D possibly corresponds to TRBD1 (6 bases). The CDR3 contains 16 residues. V lost 0 bases, J lost 3 bases, and 12 bases lay in between. In nucleotides, the CDR3 is TGTGCCAGCAGTTTAGCGGTAAGGACAGTTGGAAACACCATATATTTT. Its translation: CASSLAVRTVGNTIYF.

This clonotype occurred many times. V is TRBV2 and J is TRBJ1-2; possible D gene TRBD1, 5 bases. CDR3 length: 12 amino acids. The germline CDR1 and CDR2 sequences are SNHLY and FYNNEI. V gave up 7 bases and J gave up 4 bases, with 10 bases separating them. CDR3 region: CASTGISYGYTF. The CDR3 DNA follows: TGTGCCAGCACAGGGATCAGCTATGGCTACACCTTC.

This clonotype is labeled as medium-sized. The chain combines TRBV11-3 with TRBJ2-1; 11 bases match TRBD2. Trimming took 8 bases from V and 8 from J; bases not matched to a gene: 5. Germline CDR1 is SGHNT and CDR2 is YENEEA. There are 13 residues in the CDR3. The CDR3: CASETSGTDEQFF. CDR3 bases: TGTGCCAGCGAGACTAGCGGGACGGATGAGCAGTTCTTC.